Sequencing of this T cell receptor beta chain was carried out in a study of a mutant IDH1 vaccine in newly diagnosed glioma. About the research overall: The sex distribution of treated patients was around 60% male and around 40% female, with a mean age of around 40 years. Patients previously underwent radiotherapy, temozolomide, or both, and most underwent both.

The CDR3 totals 11 residues. Looked up from germline, CDR1 is SEHNR and CDR2 is FQNEAQ (reference sequence). V was pared by 4 bases and J by 3 bases, with 3 bases between. Note on this clone: What it binds is unknown.

Clones were sequenced by immunoSEQ multiplex PCR, and TCRdb holds only the in-frame ones, with some missing. The sample carries about 30,000 clones, almost 85% recorded once. Time point: baseline, week 1 (first vaccination visit). The treatment: pre-vaccination baseline after standard-of-care therapy. Study-wide points: Vaccination elicited immune responses in approximately 93% of patients. Pseudoprogression appears to have had no connection to changes in top peripheral T cell clonotypes.

The chain recombines TRBV7-9 with TRBJ2-5; no firm D call. This receptor was taken from a man aged 25-40 years with glioma. The sequenced sample was PBMCs, obtained from a glioma patient treated with radiotherapy, temozolomide or both. CDR3 region: CASSSEETQYF. DNA of the CDR3: TGTGCCAGCAGCTCCGAAGAGACCCAGTACTTC.